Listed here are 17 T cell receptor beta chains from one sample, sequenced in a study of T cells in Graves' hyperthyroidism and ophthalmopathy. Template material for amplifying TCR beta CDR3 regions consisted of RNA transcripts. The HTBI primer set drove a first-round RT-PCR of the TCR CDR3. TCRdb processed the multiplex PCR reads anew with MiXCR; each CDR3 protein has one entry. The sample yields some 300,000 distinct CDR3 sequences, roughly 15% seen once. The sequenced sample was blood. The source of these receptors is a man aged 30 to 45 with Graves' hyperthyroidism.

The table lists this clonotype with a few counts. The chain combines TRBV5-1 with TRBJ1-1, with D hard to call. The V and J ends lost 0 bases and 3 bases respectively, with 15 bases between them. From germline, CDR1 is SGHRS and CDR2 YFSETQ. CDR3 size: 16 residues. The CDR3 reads CASSLGPAGPYTEAFF. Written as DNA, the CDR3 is TGCGCCAGCAGCTTGGGGCCCGCTGGACCGTACACTGAAGCTTTCTTT.

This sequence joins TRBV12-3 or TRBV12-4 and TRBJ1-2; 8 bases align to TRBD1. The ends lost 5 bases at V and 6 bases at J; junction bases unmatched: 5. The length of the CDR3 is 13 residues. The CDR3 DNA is TGTGCCAGCAGTCCAGGGGGCGTAAATGGCTACACCTTC. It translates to CASSPGGVNGYTF.

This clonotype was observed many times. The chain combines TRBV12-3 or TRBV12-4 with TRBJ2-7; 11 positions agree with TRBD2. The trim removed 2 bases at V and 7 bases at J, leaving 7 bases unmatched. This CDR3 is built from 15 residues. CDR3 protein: CASSLLAGGPREQYF. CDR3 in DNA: TGTGCCAGCAGTTTATTAGCGGGAGGGCCTAGGGAGCAGTACTTC.

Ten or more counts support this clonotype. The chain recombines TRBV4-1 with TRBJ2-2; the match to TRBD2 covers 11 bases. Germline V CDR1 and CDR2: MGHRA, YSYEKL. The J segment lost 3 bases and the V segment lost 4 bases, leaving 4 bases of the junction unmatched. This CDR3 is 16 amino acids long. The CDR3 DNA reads TGCGCCAGCAGCCGGGGACTAGCGGATGACACCGGGGAGCTGTTTTTT. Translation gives CASSRGLADDTGELFF.

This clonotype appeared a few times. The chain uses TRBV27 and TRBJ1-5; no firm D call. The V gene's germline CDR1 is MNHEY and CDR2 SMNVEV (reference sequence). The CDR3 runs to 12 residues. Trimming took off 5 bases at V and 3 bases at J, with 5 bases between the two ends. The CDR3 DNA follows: TGTGCCAGCAGTGGGGTCAATCAGCCCCAGCATTTT. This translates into CASSGVNQPQHF.

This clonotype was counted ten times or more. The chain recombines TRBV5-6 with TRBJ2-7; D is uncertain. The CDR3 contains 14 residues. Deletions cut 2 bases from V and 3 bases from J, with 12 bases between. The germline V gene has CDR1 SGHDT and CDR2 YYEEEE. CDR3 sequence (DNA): TGTGCCAGCAGCTTCCTGACTGCCAACTACGAGCAGTACTTC. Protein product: CASSFLTANYEQYF.

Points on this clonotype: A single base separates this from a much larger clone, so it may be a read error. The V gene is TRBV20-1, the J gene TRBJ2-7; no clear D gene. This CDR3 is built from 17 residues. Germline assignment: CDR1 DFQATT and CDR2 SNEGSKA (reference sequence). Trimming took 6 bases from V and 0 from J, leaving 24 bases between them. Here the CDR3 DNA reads TGCAGTGCCACACCAACCCTACCCCTACCTAGCTCCTACGAGCAGTACTTC. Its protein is CSATPTLPLPSSYEQYF.

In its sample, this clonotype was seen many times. The CDR3 reads CASRGDYLYEQYF. In DNA, the CDR3 is TGTGCCAGCCGCGGGGACTACCTATACGAGCAGTACTTC. The rearrangement uses TRBV12-3 or TRBV12-4 and TRBJ2-7, with TRBD2 matching over 7 bases. Trimming removed 8 bases from V and 4 bases from J; junction bases left unmatched: 8. The CDR3 is 13 amino acids.

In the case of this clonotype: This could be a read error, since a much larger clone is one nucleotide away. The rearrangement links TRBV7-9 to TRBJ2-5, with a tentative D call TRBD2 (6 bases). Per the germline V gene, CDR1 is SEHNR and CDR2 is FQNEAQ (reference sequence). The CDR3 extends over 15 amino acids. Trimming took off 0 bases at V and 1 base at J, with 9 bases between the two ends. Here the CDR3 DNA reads TGTGCCAGCAGCTTAGCCCACGGGAGCCAAGAGACCCAGTACTTC. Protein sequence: CASSLAHGSQETQYF.

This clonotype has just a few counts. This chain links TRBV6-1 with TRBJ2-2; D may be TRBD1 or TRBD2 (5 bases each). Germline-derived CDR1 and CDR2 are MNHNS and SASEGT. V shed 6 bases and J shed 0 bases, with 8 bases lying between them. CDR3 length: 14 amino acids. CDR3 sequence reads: CASRPGPNTGELFF. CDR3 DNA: TGTGCCAGCAGGCCGGGACCGAACACCGGGGAGCTGTTTTTT.

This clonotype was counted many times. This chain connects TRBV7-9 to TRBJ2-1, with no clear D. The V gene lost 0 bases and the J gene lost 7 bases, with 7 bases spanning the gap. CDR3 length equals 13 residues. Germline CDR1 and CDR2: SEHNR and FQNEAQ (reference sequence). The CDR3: CASSLADGNEQFF. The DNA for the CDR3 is TGTGCCAGCAGCTTAGCGGATGGAAATGAGCAGTTCTTC. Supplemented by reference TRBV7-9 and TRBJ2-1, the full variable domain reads DTGVSQNPRHKITKRGQNVTFRCDPISEHNRLYWYRQTLGQGPEFLTYFQNEAQLEKSRLLSDRFSAERPKGSFSTLEIQRTEQGDSAMYLCASSLADGNEQFFGPGTRLTVL.

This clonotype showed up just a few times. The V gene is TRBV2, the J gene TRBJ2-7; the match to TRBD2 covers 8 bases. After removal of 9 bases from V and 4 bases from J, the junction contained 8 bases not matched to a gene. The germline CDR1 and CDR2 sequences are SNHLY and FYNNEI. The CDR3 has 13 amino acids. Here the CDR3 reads CARRGVAHYEQYF. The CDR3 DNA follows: TGTGCCAGGCGGGGGGTGGCCCATTACGAGCAGTACTTC.

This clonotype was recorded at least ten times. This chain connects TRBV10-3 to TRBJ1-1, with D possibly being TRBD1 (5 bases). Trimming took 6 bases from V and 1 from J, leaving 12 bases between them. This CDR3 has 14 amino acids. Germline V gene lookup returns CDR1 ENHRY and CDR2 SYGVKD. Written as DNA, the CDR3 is TGTGCCATCAGGACCCCGACAGCGAACACTGAAGCTTTCTTT. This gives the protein CAIRTPTANTEAFF.

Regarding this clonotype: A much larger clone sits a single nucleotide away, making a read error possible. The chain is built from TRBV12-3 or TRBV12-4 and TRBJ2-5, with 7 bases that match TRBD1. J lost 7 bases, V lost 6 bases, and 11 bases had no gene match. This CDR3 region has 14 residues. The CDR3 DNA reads TGTGCCAGCAGACTCTCCGGGACAGCTGGGACCCAGTACTTC. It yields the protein CASRLSGTAGTQYF.

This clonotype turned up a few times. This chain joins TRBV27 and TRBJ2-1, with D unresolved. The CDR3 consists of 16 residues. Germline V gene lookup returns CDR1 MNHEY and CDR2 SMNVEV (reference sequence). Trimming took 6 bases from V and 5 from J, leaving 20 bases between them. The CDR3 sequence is CASSPRTAALNNEQFF. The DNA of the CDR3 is TGTGCCAGCAGCCCCCGGACCGCCGCTTTGAACAATGAGCAGTTCTTC.

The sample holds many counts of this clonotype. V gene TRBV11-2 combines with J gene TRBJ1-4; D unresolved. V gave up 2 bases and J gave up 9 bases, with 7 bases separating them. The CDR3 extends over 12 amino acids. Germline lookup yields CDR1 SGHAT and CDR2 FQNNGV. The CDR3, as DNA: TGTGCCAGCAGCTTACCGTACCAAAAACTGTTTTTT. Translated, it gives CASSLPYQKLFF.

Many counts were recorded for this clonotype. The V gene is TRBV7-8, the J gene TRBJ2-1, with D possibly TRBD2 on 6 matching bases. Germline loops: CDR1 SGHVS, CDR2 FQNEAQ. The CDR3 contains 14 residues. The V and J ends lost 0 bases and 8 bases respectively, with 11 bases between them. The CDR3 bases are TGTGCCAGCAGCTTAGCCGGAGGGATGTATGAGCAGTTCTTC. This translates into CASSLAGGMYEQFF.